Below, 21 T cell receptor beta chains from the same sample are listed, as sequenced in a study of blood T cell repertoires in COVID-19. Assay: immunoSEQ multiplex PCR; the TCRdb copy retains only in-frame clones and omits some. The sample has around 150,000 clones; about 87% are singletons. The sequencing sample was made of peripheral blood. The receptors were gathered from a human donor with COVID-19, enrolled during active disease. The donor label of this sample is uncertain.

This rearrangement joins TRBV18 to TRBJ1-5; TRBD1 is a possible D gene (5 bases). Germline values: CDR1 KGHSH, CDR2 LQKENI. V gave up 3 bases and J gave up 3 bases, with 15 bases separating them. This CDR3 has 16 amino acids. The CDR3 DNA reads TGTGCCAGCTCACCTCAGGTTGGAGGGGTCAATCAGCCCCAGCATTTT. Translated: CASSPQVGGVNQPQHF. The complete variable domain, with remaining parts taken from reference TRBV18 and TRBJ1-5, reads NAGVMQNPRHLVRRRGQEARLRCSPMKGHSHVYWYRQLPEEGLKFMVYLQKENIIDESGMPKERFSAEFPKEGPSILRIQQVVRGDSAAYFCASSPQVGGVNQPQHFGDGTRLSIL.

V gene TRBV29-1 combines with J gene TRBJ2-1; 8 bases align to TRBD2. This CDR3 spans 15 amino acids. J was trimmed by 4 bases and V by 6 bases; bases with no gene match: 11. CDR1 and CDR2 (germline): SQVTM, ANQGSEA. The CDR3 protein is CSVPTLAAQYNEQFF. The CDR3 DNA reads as TGCAGCGTGCCTACACTAGCGGCCCAGTACAATGAGCAGTTCTTC.

The CDR3 is CASSKIQGAGELFF. As DNA, the CDR3 is TGTGCCAGCAGCAAAATACAGGGAGCCGGGGAGCTGTTTTTT. V is TRBV5-4 and J is TRBJ2-2; possibly TRBD1 for D (6 bases). Germline CDR1 reads SGHNT; CDR2 reads YYREEE (reference sequence). The CDR3 contains 14 residues. The germline V and J ends were trimmed by 4 bases and 6 bases, with 13 bases remaining between them. Complete variable domain (other parts from reference TRBV5-4 and TRBJ2-2): ETGVTQSPTHLIKTRGQQVTLRCSSQSGHNTVSWYQQALGQGPQFIFQYYREEENGRGNFPPRFSGLQFPNYSSELNVNALELDDSALYLCASSKIQGAGELFFGEGSRLTVL.

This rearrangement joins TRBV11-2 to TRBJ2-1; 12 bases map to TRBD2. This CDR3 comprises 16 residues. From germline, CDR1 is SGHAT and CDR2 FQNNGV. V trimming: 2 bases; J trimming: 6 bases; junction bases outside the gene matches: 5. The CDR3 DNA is TGTGCCAGCAGCTTATTCTCTAGCGGGGGGGGCAATGAGCAGTTCTTC. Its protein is CASSLFSSGGGNEQFF.

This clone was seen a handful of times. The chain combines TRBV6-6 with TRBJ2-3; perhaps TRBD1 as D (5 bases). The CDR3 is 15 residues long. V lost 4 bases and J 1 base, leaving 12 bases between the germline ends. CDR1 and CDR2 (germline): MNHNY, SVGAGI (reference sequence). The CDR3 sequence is CASSFQGWGTDTQYF. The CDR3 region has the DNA TGTGCCAGCAGTTTTCAGGGTTGGGGCACAGATACGCAGTATTTT.

The CDR3 coding sequence is TGTGCCAGCAGCGTAGCTTTTCAGGGGGAGCCCACTGAAGCTTTCTTT. It codes for CASSVAFQGEPTEAFF. This chain connects TRBV9 to TRBJ1-1, with 7 positions matching TRBD1. CDR3 length: 16 residues. Germline-derived CDR1 and CDR2 are SGDLS and YYNGEE. With V trimmed by 0 bases and J by 4 bases, 9 bases remained unmatched.

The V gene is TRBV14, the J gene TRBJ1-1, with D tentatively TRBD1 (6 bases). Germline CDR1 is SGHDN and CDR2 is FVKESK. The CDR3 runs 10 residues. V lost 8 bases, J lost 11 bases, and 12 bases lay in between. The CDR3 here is CASGGRGAFF. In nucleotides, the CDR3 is TGTGCCAGCGGTGGGAGGGGGGCTTTCTTT. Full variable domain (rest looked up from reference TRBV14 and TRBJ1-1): EAGVTQFPSHSVIEKGQTVTLRCDPISGHDNLYWYRRVMGKEIKFLLHFVKESKQDESGMPNNRFLAERTGGTYSTLKVQPAELEDSGVYFCASGGRGAFFGQGTRLTVV.

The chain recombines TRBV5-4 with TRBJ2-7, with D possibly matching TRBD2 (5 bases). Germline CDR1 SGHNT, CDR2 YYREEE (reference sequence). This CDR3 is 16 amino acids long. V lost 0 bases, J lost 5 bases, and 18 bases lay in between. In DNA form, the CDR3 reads TGTGCCAGCAGCTTGGCTCCGGGGTTGAGGGCGGACGAGCAGTACTTC. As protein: CASSLAPGLRADEQYF.

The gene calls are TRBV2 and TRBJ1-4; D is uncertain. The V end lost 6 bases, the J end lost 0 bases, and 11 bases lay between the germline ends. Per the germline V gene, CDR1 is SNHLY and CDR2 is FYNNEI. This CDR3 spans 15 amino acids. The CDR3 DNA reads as TGTGCCAGCAGGCATAGAGATGCAACTAATGAAAAACTGTTTTTT. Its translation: CASRHRDATNEKLFF.

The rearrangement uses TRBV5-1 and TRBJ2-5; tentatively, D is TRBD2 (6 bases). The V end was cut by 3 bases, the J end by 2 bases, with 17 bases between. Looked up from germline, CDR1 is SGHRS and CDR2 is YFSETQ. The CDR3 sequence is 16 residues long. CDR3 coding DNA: TGCGCCAGCAGCTCCCGTCCCCTGGCGGGACAAGAGACCCAGTACTTC. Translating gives CASSSRPLAGQETQYF.

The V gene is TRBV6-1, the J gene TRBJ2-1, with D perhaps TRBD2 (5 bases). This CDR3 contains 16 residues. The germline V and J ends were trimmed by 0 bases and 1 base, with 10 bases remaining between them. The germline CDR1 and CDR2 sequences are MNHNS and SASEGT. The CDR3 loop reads CASSEAPGNSYNEQFF. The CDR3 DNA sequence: TGTGCCAGCAGTGAAGCCCCGGGAAATTCCTACAATGAGCAGTTCTTC.

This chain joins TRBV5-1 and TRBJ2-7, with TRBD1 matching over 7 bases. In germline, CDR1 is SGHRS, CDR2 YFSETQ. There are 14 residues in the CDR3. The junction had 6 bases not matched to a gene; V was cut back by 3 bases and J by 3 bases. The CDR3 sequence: CASSYRDSRYEQYF. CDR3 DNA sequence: TGCGCCAGCAGCTACCGGGACAGCCGCTACGAGCAGTACTTC. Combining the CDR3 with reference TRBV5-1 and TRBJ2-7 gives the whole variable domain KAGVTQTPRYLIKTRGQQVTLSCSPISGHRSVSWYQQTPGQGLQFLFEYFSETQRNKGNFPGRFSGRQFSNSRSEMNVSTLELGDSALYLCASSYRDSRYEQYFGPGTRLTVT.

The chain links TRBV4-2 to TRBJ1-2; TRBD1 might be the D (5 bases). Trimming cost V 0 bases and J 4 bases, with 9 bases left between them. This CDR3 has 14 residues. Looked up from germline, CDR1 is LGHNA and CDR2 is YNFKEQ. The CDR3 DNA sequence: TGTGCCAGCAGCCAAGAGGTACAGGTCTATGGCTACACCTTC. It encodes CASSQEVQVYGYTF.

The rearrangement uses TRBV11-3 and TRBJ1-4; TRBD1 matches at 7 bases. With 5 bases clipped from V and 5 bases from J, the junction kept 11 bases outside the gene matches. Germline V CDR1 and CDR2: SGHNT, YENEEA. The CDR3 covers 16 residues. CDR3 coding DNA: TGTGCCAGCAGCCCTCAGGAGGGGGCCCGCAATGAAAAACTGTTTTTT. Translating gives CASSPQEGARNEKLFF.

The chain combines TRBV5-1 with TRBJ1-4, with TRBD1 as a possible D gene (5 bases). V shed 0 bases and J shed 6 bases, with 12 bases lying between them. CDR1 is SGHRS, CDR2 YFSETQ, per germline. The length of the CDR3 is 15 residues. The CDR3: CASSLGSGDYEKLFF. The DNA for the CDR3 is TGCGCCAGCAGCTTGGGCTCGGGGGATTATGAAAAACTGTTTTTT.

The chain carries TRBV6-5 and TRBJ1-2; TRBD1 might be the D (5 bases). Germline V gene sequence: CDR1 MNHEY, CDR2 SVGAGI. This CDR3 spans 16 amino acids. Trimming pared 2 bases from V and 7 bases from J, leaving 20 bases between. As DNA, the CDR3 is TGTGCCAGCAGTTACGGGGGGGACCGCTCCGAAGGTGGCTACACCTTC. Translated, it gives CASSYGGDRSEGGYTF.

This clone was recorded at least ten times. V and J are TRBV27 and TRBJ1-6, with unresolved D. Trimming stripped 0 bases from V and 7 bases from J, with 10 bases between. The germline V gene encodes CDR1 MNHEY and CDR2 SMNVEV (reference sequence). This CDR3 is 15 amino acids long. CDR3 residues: CASSLSWQFNSPLHF. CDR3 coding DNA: TGTGCCAGCAGTTTATCGTGGCAGTTCAATTCACCCCTCCACTTT.

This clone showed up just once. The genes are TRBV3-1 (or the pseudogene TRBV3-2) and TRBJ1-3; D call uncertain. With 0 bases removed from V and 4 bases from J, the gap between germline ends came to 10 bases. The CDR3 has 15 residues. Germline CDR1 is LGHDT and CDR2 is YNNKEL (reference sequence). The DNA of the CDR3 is TGTGCCAGCAGCCAAGATCCAGGTGGGGGAAACACCATATATTTT. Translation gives CASSQDPGGGNTIYF.

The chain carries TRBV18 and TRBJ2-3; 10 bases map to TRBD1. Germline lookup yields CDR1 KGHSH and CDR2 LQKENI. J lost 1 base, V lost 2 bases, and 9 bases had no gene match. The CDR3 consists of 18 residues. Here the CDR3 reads CASSPTERGTGGTDTQYF. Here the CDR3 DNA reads TGTGCCAGCTCACCAACAGAGAGGGGGACAGGGGGCACAGATACGCAGTATTTT.

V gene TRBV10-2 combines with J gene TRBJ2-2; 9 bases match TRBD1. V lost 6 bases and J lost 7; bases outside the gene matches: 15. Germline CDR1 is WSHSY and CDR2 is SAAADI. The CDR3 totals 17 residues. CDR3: CASSGLTGGASGGELFF. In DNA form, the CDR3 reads TGCGCCAGCAGCGGACTCACAGGGGGCGCGAGTGGCGGGGAGCTGTTTTTT.

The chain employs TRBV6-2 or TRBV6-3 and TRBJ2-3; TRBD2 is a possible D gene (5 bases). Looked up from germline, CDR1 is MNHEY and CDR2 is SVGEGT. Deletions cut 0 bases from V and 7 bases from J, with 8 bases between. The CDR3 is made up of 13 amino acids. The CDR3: CASSYSRVNTQYF. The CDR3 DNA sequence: TGTGCCAGCAGTTACTCGCGGGTTAATACGCAGTATTTT.